Below, 24 T cell receptor beta chains from the same sample are listed, as sequenced in a study of blood T cell repertoires in COVID-19. Sequencing used immunoSEQ multiplex PCR; TCRdb keeps in-frame clones, though not all of them. The table lists approximately 300,000 clones, 92% of them singletons. Sequencing was carried out using PBMCs or T cells enriched from blood (not recorded which). The receptor source for this set is a woman between 25 and 40 years old who had recovered from COVID-19.

V usage is TRBV30 and J usage is TRBJ1-3; perhaps TRBD1 as D (6 bases). The germline V gene encodes CDR1 GTSNPN and CDR2 SVGIG (reference sequence). The CDR3 has 15 residues. The germline V and J ends were trimmed by 3 bases and 0 bases, with 12 bases remaining between them. DNA for the CDR3: TGTGCCTGGAGCCTACAGGGATTCTCTGGAAACACCATATATTTT. Protein product: CAWSLQGFSGNTIYF.

The chain joins TRBV6-1 to TRBJ2-1, with D unresolved. The CDR3 is made up of 14 amino acids. Trimming stripped 0 bases from V and 8 bases from J, with 11 bases between. CDR1 MNHNS and CDR2 SASEGT come from the germline V gene. The CDR3 DNA sequence: TGTGCCAGCAGTGAAGCGCTCAGTCTCCATGAGCAGTTCTTC. Its protein product is CASSEALSLHEQFF.

The chain links TRBV4-2 to TRBJ1-1; D perhaps matches TRBD1 (5 bases). CDR1 is LGHNA, CDR2 YNFKEQ, per germline. V was pared by 0 bases and J by 0 bases, with 14 bases between. CDR3 size: 17 residues. In DNA form, the CDR3 reads TGTGCCAGCAGCCAAGATGTTCAGGGCCAACTGAACACTGAAGCTTTCTTT. Translating it yields CASSQDVQGQLNTEAFF.

The V and J genes are TRBV12-3 or TRBV12-4 and TRBJ1-1; TRBD1 matches at 7 bases. CDR3 length equals 13 residues. J gave up 3 bases and V 4 bases, and 2 bases lay outside the gene matches. CDR3 sequence (DNA): TGTGCCAGCAGTTCACAGGGGCACACTGAAGCTTTCTTT. Protein product: CASSSQGHTEAFF.

V gene TRBV11-2 combines with J gene TRBJ2-7; the match to TRBD2 covers 13 bases. Germline loops: CDR1 SGHAT, CDR2 FQNNGV. CDR3 length: 19 residues. Germline trimming cut 2 bases from V and 6 bases from J; bases unmatched to any gene: 16. DNA for the CDR3: TGTGCCAGCAGCTTACAAGGGACTAGCGGGACGGGAGCTTTTTTCGAGCAGTACTTC. This codes for CASSLQGTSGTGAFFEQYF.

V gene TRBV28 combines with J gene TRBJ2-3; the match to TRBD2 covers 9 bases. CDR1 and CDR2 (germline): MDHEN, SYDVKM. This CDR3 comprises 16 residues. The V and J ends lost 5 bases and 2 bases, in that order; junction bases with no gene match: 8. The CDR3, as DNA: TGTGCCAGCAGTGGAATAGCGGGAGCCTCCACAGATACGCAGTATTTT. It codes for CASSGIAGASTDTQYF.

The CDR3 coding sequence is TGTGCCACCTCCTGGGGGCGGGCCATGAACACCGGGGAGCTGTTTTTT. Its protein is CATSWGRAMNTGELFF. The chain combines TRBV7-9 with TRBJ2-2; possibly TRBD1 for D (6 bases). V was shortened by 10 bases and J by 1 base, with 19 bases between the two germline ends. The germline V gene encodes CDR1 SEHNR and CDR2 FQNEAQ (reference sequence). CDR3 length: 16 residues.

The chain is built from TRBV30 and TRBJ2-1; possible D gene TRBD2, 6 bases. CDR3 length: 15 amino acids. V was pared by 1 base and J by 4 bases, with 14 bases between. Germline V gene lookup returns CDR1 GTSNPN and CDR2 SVGIG (reference sequence). The CDR3 sequence: CAWSGLPGEYNEQFF. The CDR3 DNA reads TGTGCCTGGAGTGGGTTGCCGGGGGAGTACAATGAGCAGTTCTTC.

There are a few counts of this clone. The DNA for the CDR3 is TGTGCCAGCAGCTTGGCTGGGGCAGGACAGGATGGCTACACCTTC. This sequence encodes CASSLAGAGQDGYTF. This chain uses TRBV5-4 with TRBJ1-2, with TRBD1 matching over 7 bases. V was clipped by 0 bases and J by 6 bases; unmatched bases: 8. The CDR3 contains 15 residues. The germline CDR1 and CDR2 sequences are SGHNT and YYREEE (reference sequence).

V and J are TRBV27 and TRBJ2-1; TRBD2 is a possible D gene (6 bases). The CDR3 has 16 amino acids. Germline CDR1 is MNHEY and CDR2 is SMNVEV (reference sequence). Trimming took 10 bases from V and 0 from J, leaving 19 bases between them. In DNA form, the CDR3 reads TGTGCCACCATGACCCAGGCGGGACCCTCCTACAATGAGCAGTTCTTC. Protein product: CATMTQAGPSYNEQFF.

The chain couples TRBV3-1 (or the pseudogene TRBV3-2) to TRBJ1-1, with unresolved D. The CDR3 loop spans 16 amino acids. Between the trimmed V and J ends, which lost 0 bases and 4 bases, there was a span of 15 bases. CDR1 is LGHDT and CDR2 is YNNKEL in the germline V gene (reference sequence). CDR3 DNA sequence: TGTGCCAGCAGCCAAGATTTGTTTGGCCGGAGCACTGAAGCTTTCTTT. This sequence encodes CASSQDLFGRSTEAFF.

The genes are TRBV7-8 and TRBJ1-4; D remains ambiguous. Germline CDR1 reads SGHVS; CDR2 reads FQNEAQ. The germline V and J ends were trimmed by 6 bases and 1 base, with 9 bases remaining between them. CDR3 length equals 14 residues. CDR3 sequence: CASRPQLTNEKLFF. The CDR3 nucleotides are TGTGCCAGCAGGCCACAGCTAACTAATGAAAAACTGTTTTTT.

The CDR3 loop is CAKGWGPSPLHF. Written as DNA, the CDR3 is TGTGCCAAGGGGTGGGGGCCGTCACCCCTCCACTTT. This sequence joins TRBV24-1 and TRBJ1-6; possibly TRBD1 for D (6 bases). This CDR3 contains 12 residues. The germline gives CDR1 KGHDR, CDR2 SFDVKD. V lost 11 bases, J lost 10 bases, and 14 bases lay in between.

The CDR3 sequence is CASSPTGERTDTQYF. The CDR3, as DNA: TGTGCCAGCAGCCCGACGGGGGAACGCACAGATACGCAGTATTTT. V is TRBV5-4 and J is TRBJ2-3; D is possibly TRBD2 (6 bases). The V gene lost 4 bases and the J gene lost 1 base, with 13 bases spanning the gap. The CDR3 is 15 residues long. The V gene's germline CDR1 is SGHNT and CDR2 YYREEE (reference sequence).

In nucleotides, the CDR3 is TGTGCCAGCAGCGCACTTGAGATCACCTACAATGAGCAGTTCTTC. Its translation: CASSALEITYNEQFF. J is TRBJ2-1 and V is TRBV5-6; D uncertain. Trimming removed 4 bases at V and 2 bases at J, with 13 bases between. The germline V gene has CDR1 SGHDT and CDR2 YYEEEE. The CDR3 sequence is 15 residues long.

V gene TRBV24-1 combines with J gene TRBJ2-5; the match to TRBD1 covers 8 bases. Germline V gives CDR1 KGHDR, CDR2 SFDVKD. The CDR3 is 16 residues long. The V and J ends lost 4 bases and 4 bases, in that order; junction bases with no gene match: 10. Here the CDR3 DNA reads TGTGCCACCAGTGACCGGGGACAGGACGCGCGAGAGACCCAGTACTTC. Translated: CATSDRGQDARETQYF.

This clone was seen only once. The chain couples TRBV6-2 or TRBV6-3 to TRBJ2-3; no clear D gene. V was clipped by 5 bases and J by 4 bases, with 7 bases between them. CDR3 size: 12 residues. Per the germline V gene, CDR1 is MNHEY and CDR2 is SVGEGT. Here the CDR3 DNA reads TGTGCCAGCAGTCTACTCCCAGATACGCAGTATTTT. Protein: CASSLLPDTQYF.

The rearrangement links TRBV2 to TRBJ1-5; tentatively, D is TRBD1 (5 bases). The CDR3 consists of 15 residues. Germline CDR1 SNHLY, CDR2 FYNNEI. The germline V and J ends were trimmed by 1 base and 7 bases, with 14 bases remaining between them. CDR3 amino acids: CASSEEEGIGQPQHF. For the CDR3, the DNA is TGTGCCAGCAGTGAAGAGGAGGGGATAGGACAGCCCCAGCATTTT. The variable domain in full, completed from reference TRBV2 and TRBJ1-5, reads EPEVTQTPSHQVTQMGQEVILRCVPISNHLYFYWYRQILGQKVEFLVSFYNNEISEKSEIFDDQFSVERPDGSNFTLKIRSTKLEDSAMYFCASSEEEGIGQPQHFGDGTRLSIL.

The chain recombines TRBV3-1 (or the pseudogene TRBV3-2) with TRBJ2-3, with D possibly matching TRBD2 (5 bases). Germline assignment: CDR1 LGHDT and CDR2 YNNKEL (reference sequence). This CDR3 contains 15 residues. Trimming shortened V by 5 bases and J by 5 bases, and 17 bases separated the two germline ends. This CDR3 reads CASSAYRARGDTQYF. CDR3 DNA sequence: TGTGCCAGCAGCGCTTACCGGGCCCGGGGAGATACGCAGTATTTT.

This chain connects TRBV27 to TRBJ2-7, with 9 bases aligning to TRBD1. The germline gives CDR1 MNHEY, CDR2 SMNVEV (reference sequence). The V gene end was trimmed by 3 bases and the J gene end by 2 bases; junction bases not matched to a gene: 5. This CDR3 spans 15 amino acids. Written as DNA, the CDR3 is TGTGCCAGCAGTTTCCTGGGACAGGGAGCCTACGAGCAGTACTTC. Translated: CASSFLGQGAYEQYF.

The chain links TRBV5-1 to TRBJ2-7; 7 positions match TRBD2. The V gene end was trimmed by 6 bases and the J gene end by 1 base; junction bases not matched to a gene: 7. Germline CDR1 is SGHRS and CDR2 is YFSETQ. The CDR3 is 14 amino acids. In DNA form, the CDR3 reads TGCGCCAGCATGGGGGGGGACGGATCCTACGAGCAGTACTTC. It specifies CASMGGDGSYEQYF.

The CDR3 DNA sequence: TGTGCCAGCTCACCTGGCCTTAATGAAAAACTGTTTTTT. It specifies CASSPGLNEKLFF. J is TRBJ1-4 and V is TRBV18; D remains ambiguous. V lost 3 bases and J 4 bases, leaving 6 bases between the germline ends. The germline gives CDR1 KGHSH, CDR2 LQKENI. The CDR3 is made up of 13 amino acids.

A single count supports this clone. The chain combines TRBV6-5 with TRBJ2-7; 9 positions agree with TRBD1. Germline CDR1 reads MNHEY; CDR2 reads SVGAGI. The length of the CDR3 is 14 residues. V shed 8 bases, J shed 1 base, and the junction held 6 bases outside the gene matches. The chain's CDR3 is CASAAGTGSYEQYF. DNA of the CDR3: TGTGCCAGCGCAGCCGGGACAGGGTCCTACGAGCAGTACTTC.

On this clone: Other DNA sequences of this sample code for an identical CDR3. V gene TRBV10-3 combines with J gene TRBJ2-7; D is ambiguous. The V end was cut by 2 bases, the J end by 7 bases, with 6 bases between. The germline gives CDR1 ENHRY, CDR2 SYGVKD. The CDR3 extends over 11 amino acids. The CDR3 DNA reads TGTGCCATCAGTGAGCTCTATGAGCAGTACTTC. It yields the protein CAISELYEQYF.